The present entry profiles one T cell receptor beta chain with its context. This clone was observed a few times. Its antigen is currently not known. Base qualities were left out, and no much larger clone turns up one base away. Libraries were made using the immunoSEQ multiplex PCR assay. For the multiplex PCR, a mixture combining 60 forward primers for TCR Vbeta segments and 13 reverse primers for TCR Jbeta segments was used. The CDR3 region of rearranged TCR beta genes was amplified from genomic DNA with a multiplex PCR assay. Amplified TCR beta libraries were sequenced as 87-base-pair reads on the Illumina HiSeq System. The study's own analysis went as follows. In a later analysis, tens of millions of unique TCR beta chains were counted across the roughly 700 repertoires, and roughly 11 million of these chains were shared by at least two donors. To remove PCR and sequencing errors, raw reads were error-corrected and collapsed into unique sequences using a nearest-neighbor algorithm that merged closely related sequences. To assign V, D and J gene segments, CDR3 sequences were aligned to IMGT reference sequences. Each retained sequence needed at least a six-nucleotide match to both a V gene segment and a J gene segment. A rearrangement counted as productive if the CDR3 had no stop codons and remained in frame with V and J, and every other rearrangement counted as non-productive. CDR3 was defined according to IMGT convention as the region running from the second conserved V-encoded cysteine to the conserved J-encoded phenylalanine. In an earlier analysis of 550 to 650 of the donors, sequences lacking an unambiguous match to a single V gene segment were excluded. An earlier analysis of around 600 of the donors classified V segments as functional when productive rearrangements were above 56.7% and as segregating when the standard deviation between donors was above 5%. A statistical classification framework was built for diagnosing cytomegalovirus status from the catalog of TCR beta chain sequences. V and J gene assignment, in a later analysis, came from comparing TCR nucleotide sequences with IMGT/GENE-DB human TR gene sequences. The TCRdist pipeline was used in a later analysis to assign CDR3 sequences and most-parsimonious VDJ recombination scenarios. In a later analysis, each TCR beta chain was defined by its CDR3 amino acid sequence together with its V-gene family, and reads lacking a unique V-gene family were excluded. To address suspected cross-contamination and a sequencing artifact, a later analysis removed over 500 highly shared, low-generation-probability nucleotide sequences. In a later analysis, a clonal expansion index was calculated for each public chain from normalized within-repertoire ranks of inferred template counts. A later analysis computed generation probabilities with a VDJ recombination model fitted to out-of-frame rearrangements, and checked the results against IGoR. In a later analysis, hypergeometric tests were used to score TCR-TCR, TCR-HLA and TCR-CMV co-occurrence, with a repertoire-size bias correction applied to TCR pairs. A later analysis estimated false discovery rates by permuting HLA or CMV assignments 20 times. In a later analysis, co-occurring TCRs were grouped using DBSCAN, with TCRdist sequence similarity added in when clustering inside HLA-allele-positive subsets. Repertoires with fewer than 30,000 or more than 120,000 public chains, plus five repertoires with anomalous nucleotide sharing, were excluded from co-occurrence clustering. TCRdb mirrors the immuneACCESS table, restricted to in-frame sequences. Some clones are absent from its copies; in checked studies, under half trace to an unresolved V gene, and the reason for the others is unknown. V, J and clone size are those of that table, while D and trimming were read from the DNA. In this sample the table shows approximately 270,000 clones, about 80% of which occur a single time. In total, the top ten clones hold 0.3% of the sample.

This sample is drawn from a study of cytomegalovirus exposure and HLA in healthy donors (dated by TCRdb to about 2017). Study-level background: An earlier analysis of more than 550 of the donors reported roughly 300 Gb of sequence data and approximately 120 million unique TCR beta sequences obtained from around 170 million T cells. An early release covering roughly 640 HLA-typed donors comprised 300 to 350 gigabases of sequencing data and 85 million or so unique TCR sequences. The genetic ancestry cluster associated with self-reported Caucasian donors included 81% of the 300 to 400 genotyped donors. The aim of the study was to test whether cataloging public T cell receptors could identify signatures of past pathogen exposure. The study used immunosequencing to profile the T cell repertoires of approximately 690 subjects and linked those repertoires to cytomegalovirus serostatus. In addition to the first cohort of 666 subjects, a separate validation cohort of about 120 different subjects was used. To predict cytomegalovirus infection status, the study combined high-throughput TCR immunosequencing, statistical association of individual TCRs with disease status, and machine learning. A later analysis re-analyzed previously published TCR beta repertoires from 600 to 850 donors and added high-resolution HLA genotyping to study TCR occurrence patterns. The later analysis used no new phenotypic data to find candidate immune exposures, relying instead on TCR beta sequences and their occurrence across donors. An earlier analysis of approximately 630 of the donors applied high-throughput TCR beta sequencing to assess whether each TCR beta V gene segment acted as functional or pseudogenic. Donor age, sex, ethnicity and CMV serostatus were collected together with the repertoire data. A later genetic analysis used genome-wide SNP genotypes for about 65% of the 666 donors, treating that subset as a discovery cohort. Every discovery cohort repertoire had been produced on one sequencing platform. HLA typing included class I and class II loci at four-digit resolution. The number of donors typed differed by locus, with about 629-640 for A, B, C, DRB1 and DQB1, about 500 for DQA1, 600 to 610 for DPA1, and around 430 for DPB1. Roughly 5 DR-DQ haplotypes were handled as single units for association and clustering, since linkage in the cohort was strong. On average, approximately 250,000 unique TCR beta nucleotide sequences were sequenced per donor among some 430 genotyped donors of the cohort, with roughly 18% of those sequences being non-productive. General findings and caveats noted by the study authors: Sequencing depth was assumed to be roughly uniform across donors in the presence/absence analyses, though that assumption may not hold. Most CMV-associated TCR beta chains appeared to be HLA-restricted in a later analysis, and the HLA associations seemed to be driven largely by CMV exposure. In this cohort, only TCR beta chains were sequenced, and detectable features were limited by the absence of alpha or paired-chain data. The only immune exposure information available for the cohort was CMV serostatus. In a later analysis, several top co-occurrence clusters were reported to appear linked to parvovirus B19, influenza, CMV and Epstein-Barr virus. Because counts were too low, under 20 rarely observed V segments, including chromosome 9 orphons, were left out of the earlier analysis of 500 to 750 of the donors. Broadly in line with IMGT annotations, most TCR beta V segments showed up in productive rearrangements about 87% or about 30% of the time in an earlier analysis of several hundred of the donors. An association between a missense DCLRE1C variant and V-gene and J-gene trimming of TCR beta chains was found in a later genetic analysis and replicated in an independent cohort. A later analysis found that HLA-associated TCR beta chains were more clonally expanded and had lower generation probabilities than equally common non-associated chains. Across donors, most TCR sequences were observed very rarely, whereas some public TCRs were present in many individuals. At a false discovery rate of 0.05, a later analysis linked some 18,000 TCR beta sequences to specific HLA alleles. In vitro tests confirmed that three of the cytomegalovirus-associated TCR beta chains recognize cytomegalovirus antigens. According to a later analysis, TCR association rates differed among HLA loci, with DRB1 alleles showing the most associated TCRs and HLA-C alleles showing the fewest. When HLA alleles, especially DR and DQ, strongly co-occurred, TCR associations were difficult to assign to individual alleles. A later genetic analysis reported fewer N-insertions in productive TCRs among donors in an Asian-associated ancestry cluster than the roughly 700-donor mean. A group of highly shared sequence variants was considered likely to be a technical artifact of the sequencing pipeline. A further reported finding was that TCR beta sequences accurately predicted the HLA-A and HLA-B alleles for most subjects in the first cohort. Linkage disequilibrium might explain the correlated functional status among segregating V segments, but an unknown experimental factor could not be excluded. HLA typing was unavailable for some donors at each locus, so association tests used only the typed subset. Some IMGT-functional V segments, including TRBV6-2 and TRBV6-3, could not be told apart with the 87-base-pair reads, so those segments were excluded. In the study, about 150 TCR beta chains were listed as associated with cytomegalovirus. Cytomegalovirus status was reported to be diagnosed by the classifier with high specificity and sensitivity in both the original and validation cohorts. The authors suggested that the approach could potentially be generalized to other disease states and immunological phenotypes.

In total, approximately 700 healthy bone marrow donors made up the cohort. All cohort members were sampled while nominally healthy, although unrecorded immune exposures were likely present. The donor tested CMV seronegative, placing the donor among the roughly 350 seronegative members of the cohort. A peripheral blood sample was provided by each donor, and peripheral blood mononuclear cells were used for TCR beta sequencing. The Qiagen DNeasy Blood Extraction Kit was used to extract genomic DNA from the blood cell samples. The junction shows trimming of 5 bases on V and 8 bases on J, plus 15 bases between the germline ends. CDR1 and CDR2 were assigned from the germline V gene as MDHEN and SYDVKM. Measured from the cysteine to the phenylalanine, the CDR3 is 14 residues long. The sequence is cut down to CDR3 DNA, 42 bases in frame from base 1.

The TCR sequence derives from a girl aged 2 to 9 in good health and CMV-seronegative. The rearrangement combines TRBV28 with TRBJ1-4; the D gene remains uncertain. Input material: PBMCs. The DNA is TGTGCCAGCAGTCCCCCCTGGAGGAACGAAAAACTGTTTTTT. It translates as CASSPPWRNEKLFF.